This T cell receptor beta chain derives from a study of human T cells and chemical hapten exposure. Study-wide context: Sensitization was performed using 2% DPC on a 2 cm by 2 cm upper inner arm skin site.

How the authors handled the data: Ranging from about 23,224 to 700,000, TCR counts per sample had a median value of 95,638. A single record per CDR3 protein comes from TCRdb applying MiXCR to the RACE reads. The V and J calls follow TCRdb's processing rather than the paper's. The sample lists fewer than 45,000 distinct CDR3 sequences; 10% were seen once. The time point denotes: pre-sensitization, week 0. Treatment reported: therapeutic diphenylcyclopropenone sensitization with weekly scalp DPC. Unfractionated whole blood was the source of the extracted total RNA. The study drew its donors from alopecia patients who were 18 to 70 years old and suitable for DPC. Study results and caveats: Alopecia affected the donors, so their immune response may differ from healthy people's.

Trimming cost V 2 bases and J 3 bases; bases outside gene matches: 8. Germline values: CDR1 MNHEY, CDR2 SVGEGT. The CDR3 totals 18 residues. In this sample, this clonotype turned up many times. The antigen remains unidentified. This sample comprised whole blood, obtained in connection with sensitization to the hapten diphenylcyclopropenone (DPC). This receptor was obtained from a man aged 45-65 years with alopecia areata. Some clones in this sample may be carry-over from other donors' samples. V usage is TRBV6-2 or TRBV6-3 and J usage is TRBJ2-4, with TRBD2 matching over 12 bases. The CDR3 nucleotides are TGTGCCAGCAGTTACCCTAGCGGGAGGGCCCAGGACAAAAACATTCAGTACTTC. Its translation: CASSYPSGRAQDKNIQYF.